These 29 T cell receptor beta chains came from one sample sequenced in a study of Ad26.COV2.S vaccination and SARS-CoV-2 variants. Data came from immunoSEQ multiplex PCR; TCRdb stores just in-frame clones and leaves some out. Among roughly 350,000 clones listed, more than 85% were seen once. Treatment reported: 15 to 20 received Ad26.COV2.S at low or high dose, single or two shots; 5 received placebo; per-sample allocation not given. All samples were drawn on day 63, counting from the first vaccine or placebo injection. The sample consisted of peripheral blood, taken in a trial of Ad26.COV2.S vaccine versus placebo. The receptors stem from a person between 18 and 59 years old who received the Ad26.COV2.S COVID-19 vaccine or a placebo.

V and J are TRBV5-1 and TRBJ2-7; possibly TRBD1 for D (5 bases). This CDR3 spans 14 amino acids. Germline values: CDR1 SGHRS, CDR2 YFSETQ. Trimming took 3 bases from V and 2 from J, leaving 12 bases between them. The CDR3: CASSSLTGTYEQYF. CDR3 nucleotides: TGCGCCAGCAGCTCCCTTACAGGAACCTACGAGCAGTACTTC.

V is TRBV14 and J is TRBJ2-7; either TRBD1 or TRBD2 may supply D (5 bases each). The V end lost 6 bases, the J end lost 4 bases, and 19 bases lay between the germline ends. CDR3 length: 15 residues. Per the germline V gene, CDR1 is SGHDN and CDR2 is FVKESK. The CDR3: CASSSRDGVLYEQYF. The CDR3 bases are TGTGCCAGCAGTAGCCGGGACGGGGTTTTGTACGAGCAGTACTTC.

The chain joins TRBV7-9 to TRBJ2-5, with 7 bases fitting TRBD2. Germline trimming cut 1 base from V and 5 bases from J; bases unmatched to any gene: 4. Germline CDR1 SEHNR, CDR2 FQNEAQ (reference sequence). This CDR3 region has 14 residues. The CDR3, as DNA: TGTGCCAGCAGCTTAGAGCGGGAAGGGGAGACCCAGTACTTC. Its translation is CASSLEREGETQYF.

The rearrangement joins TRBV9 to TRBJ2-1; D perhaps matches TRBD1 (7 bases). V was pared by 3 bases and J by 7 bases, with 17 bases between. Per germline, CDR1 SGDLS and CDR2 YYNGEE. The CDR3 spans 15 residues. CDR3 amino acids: CASSAEGAGRNEQFF. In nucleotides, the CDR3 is TGTGCCAGCAGCGCGGAGGGGGCCGGTCGGAATGAGCAGTTCTTC.

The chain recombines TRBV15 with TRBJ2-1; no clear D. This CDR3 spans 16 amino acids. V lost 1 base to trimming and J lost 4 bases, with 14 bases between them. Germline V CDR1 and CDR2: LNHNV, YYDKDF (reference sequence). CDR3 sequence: CATSRATLGGYNEQFF. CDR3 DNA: TGTGCCACCAGCAGAGCAACGTTAGGTGGGTACAATGAGCAGTTCTTC. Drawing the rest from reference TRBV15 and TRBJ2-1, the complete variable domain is DAMVIQNPRYQVTQFGKPVTLSCSQTLNHNVMYWYQQKSSQAPKLLFHYYDKDFNNEADTPDNFQSRRPNTSFCFLDIRSPGLGDTAMYLCATSRATLGGYNEQFFGPGTRLTVL.

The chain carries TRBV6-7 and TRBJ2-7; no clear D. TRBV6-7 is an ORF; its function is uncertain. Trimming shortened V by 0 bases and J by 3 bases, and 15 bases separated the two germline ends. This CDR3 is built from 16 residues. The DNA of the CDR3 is TGTGCCAGCAGTTACTCGATACACGGGTCCCTCTACGAGCAGTACTTC. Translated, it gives CASSYSIHGSLYEQYF.

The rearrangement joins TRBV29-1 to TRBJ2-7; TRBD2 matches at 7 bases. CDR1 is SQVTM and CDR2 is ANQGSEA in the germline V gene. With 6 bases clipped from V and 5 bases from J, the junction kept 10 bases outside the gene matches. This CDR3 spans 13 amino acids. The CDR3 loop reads CSVIGGSLNEQYF. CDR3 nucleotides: TGCAGCGTGATCGGCGGGAGTCTAAACGAGCAGTACTTC.

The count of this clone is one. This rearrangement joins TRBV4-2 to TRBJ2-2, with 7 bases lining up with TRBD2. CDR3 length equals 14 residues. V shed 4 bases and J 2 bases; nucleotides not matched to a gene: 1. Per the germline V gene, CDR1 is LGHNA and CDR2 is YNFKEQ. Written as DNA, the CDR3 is TGTGCCAGCAGCCGGGGACTAAACACCGGGGAGCTGTTTTTT. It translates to CASSRGLNTGELFF.

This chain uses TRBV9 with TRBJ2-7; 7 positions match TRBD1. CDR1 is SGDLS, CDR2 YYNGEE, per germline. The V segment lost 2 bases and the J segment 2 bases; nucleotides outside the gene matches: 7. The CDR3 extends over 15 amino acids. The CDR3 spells CASSVSSGTAYEQYF. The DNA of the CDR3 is TGTGCCAGCAGCGTCTCCTCCGGGACAGCCTACGAGCAGTACTTC.

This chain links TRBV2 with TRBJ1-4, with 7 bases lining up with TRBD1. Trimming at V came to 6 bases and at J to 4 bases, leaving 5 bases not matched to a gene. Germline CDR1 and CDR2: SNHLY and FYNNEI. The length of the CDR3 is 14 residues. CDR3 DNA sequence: TGTGCCAGCAGAGGGGACAGCTATAATGAAAAACTGTTTTTT. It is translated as CASRGDSYNEKLFF.

CDR3 DNA sequence: TGTGCCAGCAGCCAAGATAGGAGCGGGAGGACGATTGAGCAGTTCTTC. This sequence encodes CASSQDRSGRTIEQFF. J is TRBJ2-1 and V is TRBV4-2; 9 bases map to TRBD2. Germline CDR1 reads LGHNA; CDR2 reads YNFKEQ. The CDR3 has 16 residues. The J segment lost 9 bases and the V segment lost 0 bases, leaving 9 bases of the junction unmatched.

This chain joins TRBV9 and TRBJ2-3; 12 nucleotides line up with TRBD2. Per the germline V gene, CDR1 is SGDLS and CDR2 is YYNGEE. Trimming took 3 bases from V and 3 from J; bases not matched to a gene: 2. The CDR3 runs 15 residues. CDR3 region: CASSGTSGMTDTQYF. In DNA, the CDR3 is TGTGCCAGCAGCGGGACTAGCGGGATGACAGATACGCAGTATTTT.

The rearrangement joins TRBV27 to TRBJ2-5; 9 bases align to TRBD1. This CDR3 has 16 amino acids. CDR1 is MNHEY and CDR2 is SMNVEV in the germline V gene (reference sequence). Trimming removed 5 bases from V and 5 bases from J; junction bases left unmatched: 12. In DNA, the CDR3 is TGTGCCAGCAGTGTAAGACAGGGGGGAGGGTCTGAGACCCAGTACTTC. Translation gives CASSVRQGGGSETQYF.

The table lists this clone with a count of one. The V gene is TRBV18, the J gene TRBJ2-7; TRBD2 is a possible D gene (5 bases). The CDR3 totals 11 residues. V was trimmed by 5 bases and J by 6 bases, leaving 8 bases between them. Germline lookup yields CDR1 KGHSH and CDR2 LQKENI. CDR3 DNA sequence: TGTGCCAGCTCAGTCGGAGGCGAGCAGTACTTC. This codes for CASSVGGEQYF.

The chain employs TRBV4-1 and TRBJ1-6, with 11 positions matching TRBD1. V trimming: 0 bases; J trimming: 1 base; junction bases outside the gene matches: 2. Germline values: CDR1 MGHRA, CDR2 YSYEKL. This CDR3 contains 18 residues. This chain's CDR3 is CASSQEGQGASYNSPLHF. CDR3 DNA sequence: TGCGCCAGCAGCCAAGAAGGACAGGGGGCTTCCTATAATTCACCCCTCCACTTT.

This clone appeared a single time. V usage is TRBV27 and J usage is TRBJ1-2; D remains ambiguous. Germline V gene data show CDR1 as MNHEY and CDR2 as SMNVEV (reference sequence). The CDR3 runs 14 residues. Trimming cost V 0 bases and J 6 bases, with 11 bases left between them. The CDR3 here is CASSLSKGRDGYTF. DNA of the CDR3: TGTGCCAGCAGTTTATCGAAGGGTCGGGATGGCTACACCTTC.

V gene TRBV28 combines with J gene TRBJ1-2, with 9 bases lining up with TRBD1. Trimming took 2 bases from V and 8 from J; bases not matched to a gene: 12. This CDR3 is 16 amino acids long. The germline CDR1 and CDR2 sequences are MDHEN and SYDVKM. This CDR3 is CASSLRTGESGEGYTF. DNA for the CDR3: TGTGCCAGCAGTTTAAGGACAGGGGAATCGGGGGAGGGCTACACCTTC.

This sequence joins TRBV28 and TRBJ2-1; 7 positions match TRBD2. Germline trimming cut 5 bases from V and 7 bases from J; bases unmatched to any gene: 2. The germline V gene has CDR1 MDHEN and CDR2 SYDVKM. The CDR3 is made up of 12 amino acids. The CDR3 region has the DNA TGTGCCAGCAGTCGACTAGCTAATGAGCAGTTCTTC. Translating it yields CASSRLANEQFF.

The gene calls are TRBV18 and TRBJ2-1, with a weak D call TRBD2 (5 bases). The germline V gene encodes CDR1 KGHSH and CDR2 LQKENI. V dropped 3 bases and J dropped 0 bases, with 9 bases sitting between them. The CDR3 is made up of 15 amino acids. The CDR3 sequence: CASSPDGISYNEQFF. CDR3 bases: TGTGCCAGCTCACCCGACGGGATCTCCTACAATGAGCAGTTCTTC.

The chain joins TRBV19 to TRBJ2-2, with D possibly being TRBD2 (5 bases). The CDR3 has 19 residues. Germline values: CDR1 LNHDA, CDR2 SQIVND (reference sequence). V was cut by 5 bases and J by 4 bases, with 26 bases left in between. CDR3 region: CASSVGWRLRKRGTGELFF. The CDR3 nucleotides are TGTGCCAGTAGTGTAGGGTGGAGGCTTCGAAAACGGGGCACCGGGGAGCTGTTTTTT.

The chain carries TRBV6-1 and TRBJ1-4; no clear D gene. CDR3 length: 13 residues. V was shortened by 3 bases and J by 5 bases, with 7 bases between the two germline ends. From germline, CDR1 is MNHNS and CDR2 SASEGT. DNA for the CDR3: TGTGCCAGCAGTGAGGTCGAGAATGAAAAACTGTTTTTT. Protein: CASSEVENEKLFF.

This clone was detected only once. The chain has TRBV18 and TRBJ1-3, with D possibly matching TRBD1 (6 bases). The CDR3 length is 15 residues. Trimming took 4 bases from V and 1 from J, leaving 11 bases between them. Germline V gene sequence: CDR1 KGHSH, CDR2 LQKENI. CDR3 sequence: CASSQQGRSGNTIYF. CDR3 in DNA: TGTGCCAGCTCACAACAGGGTCGGTCTGGAAACACCATATATTTT.

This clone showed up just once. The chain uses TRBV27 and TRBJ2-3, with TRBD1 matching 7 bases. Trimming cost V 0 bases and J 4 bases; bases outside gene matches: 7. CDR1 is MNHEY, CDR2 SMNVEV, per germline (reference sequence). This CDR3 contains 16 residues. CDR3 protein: CASSLSPGGYSDTQYF. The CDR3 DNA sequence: TGTGCCAGCAGTTTATCCCCAGGGGGTTACTCAGATACGCAGTATTTT.

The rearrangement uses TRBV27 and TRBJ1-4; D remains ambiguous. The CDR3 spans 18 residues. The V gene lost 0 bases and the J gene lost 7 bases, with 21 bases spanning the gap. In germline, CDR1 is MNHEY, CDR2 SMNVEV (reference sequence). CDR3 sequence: CASSLSSVRTHPFEKLFF. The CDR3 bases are TGTGCCAGCAGTTTATCGAGCGTCAGGACGCACCCCTTTGAAAAACTGTTTTTT. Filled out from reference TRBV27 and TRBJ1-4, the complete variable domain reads EAQVTQNPRYLITVTGKKLTVTCSQNMNHEYMSWYRQDPGLGLRQIYYSMNVEVTDKGDVPEGYKVSRKEKRNFPLILESPSPNQTSLYFCASSLSSVRTHPFEKLFFGSGTQLSVL.

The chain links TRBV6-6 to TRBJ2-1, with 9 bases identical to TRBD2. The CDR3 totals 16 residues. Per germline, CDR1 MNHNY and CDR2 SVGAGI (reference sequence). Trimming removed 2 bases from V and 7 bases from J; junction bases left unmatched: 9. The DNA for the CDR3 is TGTGCCAGCAGTTACAGGCGCGGGGGGGCGGGAAATGAGCAGTTCTTC. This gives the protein CASSYRRGGAGNEQFF.

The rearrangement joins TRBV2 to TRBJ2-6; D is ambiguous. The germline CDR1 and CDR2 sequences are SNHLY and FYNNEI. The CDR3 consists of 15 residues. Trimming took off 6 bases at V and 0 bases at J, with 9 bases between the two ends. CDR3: CASRDATSGANVLTF. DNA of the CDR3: TGTGCCAGCAGAGACGCCACCTCTGGGGCCAACGTCCTGACTTTC.

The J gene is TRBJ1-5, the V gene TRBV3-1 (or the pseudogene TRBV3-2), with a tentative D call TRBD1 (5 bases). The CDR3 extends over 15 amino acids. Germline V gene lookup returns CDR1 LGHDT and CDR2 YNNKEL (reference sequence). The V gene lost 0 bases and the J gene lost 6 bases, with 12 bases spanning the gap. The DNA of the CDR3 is TGTGCCAGCAGCCAAGAAGGTAGGGGTCGTCAGCCCCAGCATTTT. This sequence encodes CASSQEGRGRQPQHF.

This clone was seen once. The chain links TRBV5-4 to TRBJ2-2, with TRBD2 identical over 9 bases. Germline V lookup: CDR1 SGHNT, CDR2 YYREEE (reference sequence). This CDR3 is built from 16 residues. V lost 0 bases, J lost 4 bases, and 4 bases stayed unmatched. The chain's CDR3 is CASSLGRTSATGELFF. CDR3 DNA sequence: TGTGCCAGCAGCTTGGGTCGGACTAGCGCCACCGGGGAGCTGTTTTTT.

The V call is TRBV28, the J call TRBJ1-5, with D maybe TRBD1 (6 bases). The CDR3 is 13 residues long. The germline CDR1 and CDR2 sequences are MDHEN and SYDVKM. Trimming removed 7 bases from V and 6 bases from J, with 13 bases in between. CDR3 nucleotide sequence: TGTGCCAGCAATAAGGGGGTGGGTCAGCCCCAGCATTTT. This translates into CASNKGVGQPQHF.